The source of this T cell receptor beta chain is a study of blood T cell repertoires in COVID-19. Background on the study: PBMCs, B-cell-depleted T cells, or T cells provided the cDNA or gDNA that made up the material.

Germline CDR1 reads MNHEY; CDR2 reads SVGAGI. Between the trimmed V and J ends, which lost 7 bases and 2 bases, there was a span of 17 bases. CDR3 size: 15 residues. The data were produced by immunoSEQ multiplex PCR, yet TCRdb's version contains in-frame clones alone and is incomplete. There are approximately 190,000 clones in the sample; roughly four fifths occur only once, and roughly 6.6% lies in the top ten. The V gene is TRBV6-5, the J gene TRBJ1-2, with a possible D match to TRBD1 (5 bases). The sample consisted of peripheral blood. The sequence was obtained from a woman aged 40 to 50 with acute or convalescent COVID-19. The CDR3 sequence: CASMSPDTGNYGYTF. The CDR3 DNA sequence: TGTGCCAGCATGTCTCCGGACACCGGGAACTATGGCTACACCTTC.